The clone carrying this T cell receptor beta chain was observed once. The antigen is undetermined. Sorted subsets were amplified in replicate PCRs using 150 to 250 ng DNA, 30,000 to 35,000 T cell genomes. Method: immunoSEQ multiplex PCR; TCRdb's copy keeps in-frame clones and lacks some. The sample carries over a million clones, approximately 68% recorded once. The entry originates in a study of shared clonotypes between healthy human individuals. General study points: Some clonotypes were shared by all four sorted-subset donors, while others were not shared. The non-shared ones had lower generation probabilities than the shared ones.

Sequencing used memory CD4+ T cells sorted from blood. Subset noted: CD45RA-negative fraction. The sequence was obtained from a man aged 18 to 29 in good health.

CDR3 coding DNA: TGCGCCAGCAGCGTACAGGGGCCCAAAGAGACCCAGTACTTC. Its protein is CASSVQGPKETQYF. The chain links TRBV5-1 to TRBJ2-5; 7 positions match TRBD1. Germline lookup yields CDR1 SGHRS and CDR2 YFSETQ. This CDR3 has 14 amino acids. V was pared by 4 bases and J by 3 bases, with 6 bases of the junction left unmatched.